The 27 T cell receptor beta chains presented below share a single source sample, sequenced in a study of control samples from healthy donors and cancer patients. The assay was immunoSEQ multiplex PCR, and TCRdb's table has in-frame clones only and misses some. Of approximately 180,000 clones in the sample, 80% to 95% were seen once. What was sequenced was blood. All receptors derive from a woman in her forties in good health.

The chain has TRBV7-6 and TRBJ2-7; TRBD2 aligns across 8 bases. Germline assignment: CDR1 SGHVS and CDR2 FNYEAQ. With 1 base clipped from V and 2 bases from J, the junction kept 4 bases outside the gene matches. The length of the CDR3 is 15 residues. DNA for the CDR3: TGTGCCAGCAGCTTAGGGGTCGGGGGGGCCTACGAGCAGTACTTC. Translating it yields CASSLGVGGAYEQYF.

This clone showed up just once. The chain has TRBV7-3 and TRBJ1-3; D is perhaps TRBD1 (5 bases). Trimming stripped 5 bases from V and 3 bases from J, with 8 bases between. Per germline, CDR1 SGHTA and CDR2 FQGTGA. The CDR3 contains 13 residues. The CDR3 DNA is TGTGCCAGCAGCCAGGGTTTTGGAAACACCATATATTTT. Protein product: CASSQGFGNTIYF.

CDR3 in amino acids: CSVVRMGTGGGYTF. In DNA, the CDR3 is TGCAGCGTTGTAAGAATGGGAACAGGGGGAGGCTACACCTTC. This chain joins TRBV29-1 and TRBJ1-2, with TRBD1 matching over 8 bases. The CDR3 sequence is 14 residues long. V shed 4 bases and J 8 bases; nucleotides not matched to a gene: 12. Germline CDR1 and CDR2: SQVTM and ANQGSEA.

The V gene is TRBV19, the J gene TRBJ2-1; a weak D match, TRBD1 (5 bases). V lost 3 bases and J lost 0, with 12 bases in between. Germline-derived CDR1 and CDR2 are LNHDA and SQIVND (reference sequence). This CDR3 region has 16 residues. The CDR3 DNA sequence: TGTGCCAGTAGTATTACCGGCGACAGCTCCTACAATGAGCAGTTCTTC. Translating it yields CASSITGDSSYNEQFF.

The chain is built from TRBV7-2 and TRBJ1-2; possible D gene TRBD1, 5 bases. Per the germline V gene, CDR1 is SGHTA and CDR2 is FQGNSA. Trimming shortened V by 5 bases and J by 6 bases, and 19 bases separated the two germline ends. CDR3 length equals 15 residues. The CDR3 DNA reads TGTGCCAGCAGCCTGGAATTGTCGGGACTTCATGGCTACACCTTC. As protein: CASSLELSGLHGYTF.

This chain connects TRBV2 to TRBJ1-2; D remains ambiguous. Trimming left V 8 bases short and J 0 bases short, with 10 bases between. CDR3 size: 13 residues. The germline V gene encodes CDR1 SNHLY and CDR2 FYNNEI. Here the CDR3 DNA reads TGTGCCAGCGGAGAGGTTCCTAACTATGGCTACACCTTC. It codes for CASGEVPNYGYTF. Combining the CDR3 with reference TRBV2 and TRBJ1-2 gives the whole variable domain EPEVTQTPSHQVTQMGQEVILRCVPISNHLYFYWYRQILGQKVEFLVSFYNNEISEKSEIFDDQFSVERPDGSNFTLKIRSTKLEDSAMYFCASGEVPNYGYTFGSGTRLTVV.

A single count supports this clone. This rearrangement joins TRBV19 to TRBJ1-2; TRBD1 is a possible D gene (5 bases). CDR1 is LNHDA and CDR2 is SQIVND in the germline V gene (reference sequence). With 7 bases removed from V and 5 bases from J, the gap between germline ends came to 17 bases. The CDR3 length is 14 residues. The CDR3 nucleotides read TGTGCCAGTAAGGGCCGGGGGGATCGATATGGCTACACCTTC. Its protein product is CASKGRGDRYGYTF.

V gene TRBV5-5 combines with J gene TRBJ2-7, with 8 bases lining up with TRBD1. Germline CDR1 reads SGHKS; CDR2 reads YYEKEE (reference sequence). This CDR3 comprises 15 residues. Losses at the gene ends were 3 bases for V and 2 bases for J; bases not matched to a gene: 7. In DNA, the CDR3 is TGTGCCAGCAGCTCAACAGGACAGGGTCCCTACGAGCAGTACTTC. Translated: CASSSTGQGPYEQYF.

This rearrangement joins TRBV27 to TRBJ1-6, with 7 nucleotides matching TRBD1. J was trimmed by 9 bases and V by 8 bases; bases with no gene match: 13. The CDR3 totals 15 residues. Germline values: CDR1 MNHEY, CDR2 SMNVEV (reference sequence). CDR3 loop: CASGLGQSVGSPLHF. CDR3 in DNA: TGTGCCAGCGGCCTGGGACAGTCCGTCGGTTCACCCCTCCACTTT.

This clone showed up just once. The genes are TRBV28 and TRBJ2-7; 13 bases map to TRBD2. With 6 bases clipped from V and 9 bases from J, the junction kept 14 bases outside the gene matches. This CDR3 region has 16 residues. The germline V gene has CDR1 MDHEN and CDR2 SYDVKM. CDR3 in amino acids: CASSSPPTSGGAGQYF. The DNA of the CDR3 is TGTGCCAGCAGCTCCCCTCCAACTAGCGGGGGGGCAGGGCAGTACTTC.

The V and J genes are TRBV5-1 and TRBJ2-6, with D unclear. Germline CDR1 SGHRS, CDR2 YFSETQ. The germline V and J ends were trimmed by 2 bases and 2 bases, with 8 bases remaining between them. The CDR3 runs 15 residues. The CDR3 region is CASSFSAAGANVLTF. For the CDR3, the DNA is TGCGCCAGCAGCTTTTCGGCTGCTGGGGCCAACGTCCTGACTTTC.

The chain has TRBV23-1 and TRBJ1-6; D possibly corresponds to TRBD1 (5 bases). TRBV23-1 is flagged as an ORF with uncertain function. The length of the CDR3 is 16 residues. Trimming left V 7 bases short and J 7 bases short, with 20 bases between. CDR3 in amino acids: CASTKKGGAGNSPLHF. CDR3 DNA sequence: TGCGCCAGCACCAAAAAAGGAGGGGCTGGGAATTCACCCCTCCACTTT.

The DNA of the CDR3 is TGCGCCAGCAGCTCACAGGGGACTTCCTACGAGCAGTACTTC. It codes for CASSSQGTSYEQYF. The chain links TRBV5-1 to TRBJ2-7, with D perhaps matching TRBD1 (7 bases). V lost 3 bases and J lost 1, with 11 bases in between. The CDR3 contains 14 residues. The germline CDR1 and CDR2 sequences are SGHRS and YFSETQ.

The chain recombines TRBV27 with TRBJ2-7; no clear D. The germline V and J ends were trimmed by 3 bases and 9 bases, with 18 bases remaining between them. This CDR3 has 14 residues. From germline, CDR1 is MNHEY and CDR2 SMNVEV (reference sequence). As DNA, the CDR3 is TGTGCCAGCAGTTTGGGAAGCCCCCCTAATGGGCAGTACTTC. Translated: CASSLGSPPNGQYF.

The chain uses TRBV7-2 and TRBJ1-2, with 10 bases identical to TRBD1. The CDR3 is 15 amino acids. Germline CDR1 is SGHTA and CDR2 is FQGNSA. The J segment lost 4 bases and the V segment lost 1 base, leaving 3 bases of the junction unmatched. The CDR3 reads CASSLEGQGIYGYTF. CDR3 DNA sequence: TGTGCCAGCAGCTTAGAGGGACAGGGGATCTATGGCTACACCTTC.

V and J are TRBV27 and TRBJ1-1; D is perhaps TRBD1 (5 bases). The CDR3 spans 13 residues. Germline CDR1 MNHEY, CDR2 SMNVEV (reference sequence). Trimming left V 0 bases short and J 9 bases short, with 11 bases between. The CDR3 region has the DNA TGTGCCAGCAGTTTATCGGAGGGGACTCAAGCTTTCTTT. Amino acid sequence: CASSLSEGTQAFF.

This clone was seen a single time. This chain joins TRBV6-6 and TRBJ2-1, with 10 bases matching TRBD2. V was pared by 0 bases and J by 7 bases, with 3 bases of the junction left unmatched. Germline loops: CDR1 MNHNY, CDR2 SVGAGI (reference sequence). The CDR3 contains 15 residues. The chain's CDR3 is CASSYSSGGRNEQFF. CDR3 nucleotide sequence: TGTGCCAGCAGTTACTCTAGCGGGGGGCGGAATGAGCAGTTCTTC.

This rearrangement joins TRBV4-1 to TRBJ2-1; D might be TRBD1 (5 bases). Germline assignment: CDR1 MGHRA and CDR2 YSYEKL. V dropped 0 bases and J dropped 2 bases, with 11 bases sitting between them. The length of the CDR3 is 16 residues. In nucleotides, the CDR3 is TGCGCCAGCAGCCAAGATTGGCAGGGTGCCTACAATGAGCAGTTCTTC. Translation: CASSQDWQGAYNEQFF.

The chain has TRBV18 and TRBJ1-3; maybe TRBD1 (6 bases). Germline CDR1 KGHSH, CDR2 LQKENI. The CDR3 sequence is 14 residues long. V shed 3 bases and J shed 8 bases, with 14 bases lying between them. CDR3 sequence: CASSPSNRDYTIYF. In nucleotides, the CDR3 is TGTGCCAGCTCACCCTCCAACAGGGACTACACCATATATTTT.

The gene calls are TRBV5-1 and TRBJ1-2; the D gene is possibly TRBD1 (6 bases). The CDR3 runs 15 residues. CDR1 and CDR2 from the germline V gene are SGHRS and YFSETQ. Trimming removed 0 bases from V and 0 bases from J, with 9 bases in between. The CDR3 region is CASSLGPGANYGYTF. The CDR3 nucleotides are TGCGCCAGCAGCTTGGGTCCAGGGGCTAACTATGGCTACACCTTC.

In this sample, this clone turned up once. The chain is built from TRBV19 and TRBJ2-1, with TRBD1 matching 9 bases. Trimming removed 7 bases from V and 2 bases from J; junction bases left unmatched: 6. The CDR3 runs 15 residues. CDR1 and CDR2 from the germline V gene are LNHDA and SQIVND (reference sequence). The CDR3 DNA sequence: TGTGCCAGTACCGCACAGGGGGCCCCCTACAATGAGCAGTTCTTC. It is translated as CASTAQGAPYNEQFF.

This clone was detected a few times. This chain links TRBV7-9 with TRBJ2-7; 7 bases align to TRBD2. Germline CDR1 and CDR2: SEHNR and FQNEAQ (reference sequence). After removal of 2 bases from V and 5 bases from J, the junction contained 9 bases not matched to a gene. The CDR3 runs to 15 residues. CDR3 region: CASSLRATSADEQYF. DNA for the CDR3: TGTGCCAGCAGCTTAAGAGCAACTAGCGCAGACGAGCAGTACTTC.

This rearrangement joins TRBV6-2 or TRBV6-3 to TRBJ2-7; D unclear. Germline V CDR1 and CDR2: MNHEY, SVGEGT. The CDR3 extends over 13 amino acids. With 5 bases removed from V and 0 bases from J, the gap between germline ends came to 8 bases. CDR3 sequence: CASSHTSSYEQYF. CDR3 DNA sequence: TGTGCCAGCAGTCACACCAGCTCCTACGAGCAGTACTTC.

This chain joins TRBV11-1 and TRBJ2-5; D is ambiguous. The CDR3 length is 14 residues. The V end lost 4 bases, the J end lost 5 bases, and 14 bases lay between the germline ends. Germline loops: CDR1 SGHAT, CDR2 FQDESV (reference sequence). The CDR3 loop reads CASSSPPAMETQYF. In DNA, the CDR3 is TGTGCCAGCAGCTCCCCCCCGGCCATGGAGACCCAGTACTTC.

The rearrangement links TRBV10-2 to TRBJ1-2, with 7 bases fitting TRBD1. This CDR3 is built from 13 residues. Unmatched junction bases numbered 1, after V lost 4 bases and J lost 2 bases. Germline CDR1 WSHSY, CDR2 SAAADI. In DNA, the CDR3 is TGCGCCAGCAGTGGGGGACAGAACTATGGCTACACCTTC. It specifies CASSGGQNYGYTF.

The chain joins TRBV23-1 to TRBJ1-1; the D is unclear. TRBV23-1 qualifies as an ORF whose function is uncertain. V was cut by 7 bases and J by 4 bases, with 16 bases left in between. The CDR3 extends over 14 amino acids. The CDR3 region is CASNERGSGTEAFF. CDR3 sequence (DNA): TGCGCCAGCAATGAGCGGGGTTCGGGCACTGAAGCTTTCTTT.

A few counts support this clone. The genes are TRBV6-1 and TRBJ1-5, with TRBD1 matching over 10 bases. Looked up from germline, CDR1 is MNHNS and CDR2 is SASEGT. Unmatched junction bases numbered 7, after V lost 3 bases and J lost 2 bases. The CDR3 consists of 17 residues. The CDR3 coding sequence is TGTGCCAGCAGTGATGGGACAGGGGCTGAAGGCAATCAGCCCCAGCATTTT. Amino acids: CASSDGTGAEGNQPQHF.